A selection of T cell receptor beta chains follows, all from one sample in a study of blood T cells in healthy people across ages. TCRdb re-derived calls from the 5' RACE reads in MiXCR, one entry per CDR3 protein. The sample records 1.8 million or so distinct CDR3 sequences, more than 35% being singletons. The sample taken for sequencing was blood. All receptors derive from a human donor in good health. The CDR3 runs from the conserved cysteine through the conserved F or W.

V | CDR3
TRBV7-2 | CASSFRLAGGKDTQYF
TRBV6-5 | CASRYSGRNNEQFF
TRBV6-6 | CASIRNRGGSYEQYF
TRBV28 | CASSSHRQTETQYF
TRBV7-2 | CASSQQKWDRYYEQYF
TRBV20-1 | CSARVSGGHNEQFF
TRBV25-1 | CASRSTTWGMQYF
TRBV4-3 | CASSQDHSLGGYTF
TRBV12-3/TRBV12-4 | CASSLGGRERLAYEQFF
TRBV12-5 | CASGLVPDRGTAGYTF
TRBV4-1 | CASSQERDRFYGYTF
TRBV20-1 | CSARVPGPQPQHF
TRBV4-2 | CASSQGEFGQYF
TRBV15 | CATSRDGKGGEKLFF
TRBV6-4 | CASSAESGRTDTQYF
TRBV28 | CASSLAQSAEQYF
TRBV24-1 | CATGTGSDYGYTF
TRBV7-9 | CASSPPPAGHYNEQYF
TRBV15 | CATSRGRDYGANVLTF
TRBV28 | CASTTRGPGANGKLFF
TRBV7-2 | CASSLAGGPEVGSGSQYF
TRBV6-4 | CASKGGGDEQFF
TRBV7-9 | CASSLRYEAFF
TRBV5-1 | CASSLALFGTPYEQYF
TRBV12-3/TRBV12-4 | CASSFDRTVVEAFF
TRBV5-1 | CASSNQGVANEQYF
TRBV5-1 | CASSGQGASYNEQFF
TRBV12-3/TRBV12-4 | CASSFGLDEQFF
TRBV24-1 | CATSDIKTNYGYTF
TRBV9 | CASSVRAEASGTQYF
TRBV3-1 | CASSQFNDYGYTF
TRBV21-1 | CASNPVRDYGYTF
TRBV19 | CASSIWAGELFF
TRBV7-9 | CASSLVGAAADPQETQYF
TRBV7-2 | CASSSSYQETQYF
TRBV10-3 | CAISELGSDTDAFF
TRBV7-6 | CASSPLTDWGSYNSPLHF
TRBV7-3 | CASSLNAASRQETQYF
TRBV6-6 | CASSRYGPPINEKLFF
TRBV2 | CASRVRGNQETQYF
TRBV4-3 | CASSQEVEPAYEQYF
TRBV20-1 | CSARGAGGVYEQYF
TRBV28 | CASSGLNWLRNEQFF
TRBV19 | CASSIRFSYNEQFF
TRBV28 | CASSLYGSQETQYF
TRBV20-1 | CSAREKVYEQYF
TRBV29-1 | CSVLPLTGTSYNKQFF
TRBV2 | CASSEGTKETQYF
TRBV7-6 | CASSPGPPVGTVYEQYF
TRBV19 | CASTRGQVISNTEAFF
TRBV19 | CASSTSRGPPYERYF